This entry describes one T cell receptor beta chain. The entry originates in a study of technical replicates of blood from a handful of donors. Clones were sequenced by immunoSEQ multiplex PCR, and TCRdb holds only the in-frame ones, with some missing. The table records more than 65,000 clones, about nine tenths of them present only once. Germline CDR1 SGHNT, CDR2 YYREEE (reference sequence). The CDR3 contains 14 residues. V gave up 0 bases and J gave up 2 bases, with 9 bases separating them. Sequenced: T cells isolated from PBMCs. The chain employs TRBV5-4 and TRBJ2-7; a possible D gene is TRBD2 (5 bases). This receptor was taken from a human donor in good health. The CDR3 protein is CASSLERDTYEQYF. CDR3 nucleotides: TGTGCCAGCAGCTTGGAACGGGATACCTACGAGCAGTACTTC.